This TCR beta chain originates from a study of cytomegalovirus exposure and HLA in healthy donors. The PCR was carried out with 60 Vbeta primers and 13 Jbeta primers. Profiled with immunoSEQ multiplex PCR; TCRdb holds only in-frame clones, not every one. Here the sample spans 85,000 to 130,000 clones, more than 60% being singletons. A few counts support this clone. The sequencing sample was made of PBMCs. The sequence came from a woman between 50 and 59 years old in good health and CMV-seropositive.

The CDR3 region is CASSWGRGYEQYF. The CDR3, as DNA: TGTGCCAGCAGCTGGGGCAGAGGCTACGAGCAGTACTTC. This chain links TRBV7-9 with TRBJ2-7; the D gene is possibly TRBD1 (5 bases). The V and J ends lost 4 bases and 3 bases respectively, with 10 bases between them. The CDR3 has 13 residues. Germline V lookup: CDR1 SEHNR, CDR2 FQNEAQ (reference sequence). Variable domain in full (rest from reference TRBV7-9 and TRBJ2-7): DTGVSQNPRHKITKRGQNVTFRCDPISEHNRLYWYRQTLGQGPEFLTYFQNEAQLEKSRLLSDRFSAERPKGSFSTLEIQRTEQGDSAMYLCASSWGRGYEQYFGPGTRLTVT.